This record covers a single TCR beta chain. Its antigen is unknown. V dropped 7 bases and J dropped 0 bases, with 13 bases sitting between them. Germline V gene data show CDR1 as LNHDA and CDR2 as SQIVND (reference sequence). This CDR3 comprises 15 residues. The sample comes from a study of T cell repertoires in cytomegalovirus infection. Study background: Public TCR beta signatures indicated both CMV infection and matching HLA type. The study, taken as a whole, reports: HLA-C-restricted CMV-specific TCR beta clonotypes were dominant in the ex vivo response.

TCRdb re-called the reads through MiXCR, storing one row per CDR3 protein. The data hold around 490,000 distinct CDR3 sequences, with 26% observed a single time. The rearrangement joins TRBV19 to TRBJ1-5; D unresolved. This clonotype originated in a human donor in good health (CMV status not recorded). Some clones in this sample may be carry-over from other donors' samples. Sequencing input: PBMCs. CDR3 nucleotides: TGTGCCAGTAATGGGCGGCACTTTAGCAATCAGCCCCAGCATTTT. Translation gives CASNGRHFSNQPQHF. The full variable domain, in which reference TRBV19 and TRBJ1-5 provide the parts outside the CDR3, is DGGITQSPKYLFRKEGQNVTLSCEQNLNHDAMYWYRQDPGQGLRLIYYSQIVNDFQKGDIAEGYSVSREKKESFPLTVTSAQKNPTAFYLCASNGRHFSNQPQHFGDGTRLSIL.